These T cell receptor beta chains were read from a single sample in a study of OX40 agonist ivuxolimab in advanced cancers. Only in-frame clones appear in the TCRdb table, and some are missing; sequencing was by immunoSEQ multiplex PCR. The sample yields roughly 27,000 clones, roughly 87% seen once. The source material was CD4+ or CD8+ T cells sorted from blood, sampled in a trial of the OX40 agonist ivuxolimab. These receptors originate from an adult with an advanced solid tumor such as melanoma, head and neck, liver or kidney cancer. The CDR3 runs from the conserved cysteine through the conserved F or W. The D gene is left open where the match is weak.

d_call,cdr3_length,v_call,cdr3_aa
.,14,TRBV7-3,CASSSLGSTDTQYF
.,12,TRBV6-5,CASSYGDKGYTF
.,15,TRBV19,CASSIVQGLDEKLFF
.,13,TRBV19,CASSIPLSSEAFF
.,14,TRBV2,CATIIEGLGETQYF
.,13,TRBV18,CASSPPRNTEAFF
.,11,TRBV30,CAWSEGVELFF
.,16,TRBV4-1,CASSQVGGDLTDTQYF
TRBD1,16,TRBV6-1,CASSESLGQGGETQYF
.,17,TRBV28,CASVISGGTPGTYEQYF
.,16,TRBV21-1,CASSKGLIGGPYGYTF
.,14,TRBV7-9,CATHEAGLTYEQYF
TRBD1,14,TRBV19,CASSPTGGLTEAFF
.,13,TRBV4-3,CASSQARGSPLHF
TRBD1,14,TRBV5-5,CASSDTGGGTEAFF
.,14,TRBV5-1,CASSFGSANYGYTF
.,14,TRBV7-6,CASSTRDPGNTIYF
TRBD1,16,TRBV27,CASSLWAGGTGNTIYF
TRBD1,16,TRBV15,CATSREATGGIGELFF
.,13,TRBV11-2,CASSFVRYTEAFF
TRBD2,16,TRBV6-4,CASSDDGGASYNEQFF
TRBD1,17,TRBV19,CASSFGTGALPGNTIYF
.,16,TRBV6-1,CASSEAVGTRRNEQFF
TRBD1,13,TRBV10-3,CATGTGVYLGYTF
.,14,TRBV5-4,CASSWGGGTDTQYF
TRBD2,15,TRBV9,CASRGGGGSTDTQYF
.,14,TRBV5-4,CASSFWHSNQPQHF
.,13,TRBV6-5,CASSYSNGIGYTF
TRBD2,15,TRBV28,CASSPPLAGAYEQYF
.,15,TRBV6-4,CASSVSALGDYGYTF
.,13,TRBV21-1,CASSPRGDTEAFF
.,16,TRBV27,CASSLSRPSGANVLTF
TRBD1,15,TRBV5-4,CASTSPRQGAGEQYF
TRBD1,14,TRBV7-9,CASSYRTGGYEQYF
.,14,TRBV7-9,CASSLGLGADTQYF
.,13,TRBV9,CASSVSGPGELFF
.,17,TRBV7-9,CASSAPQGEAGANVLTF
.,16,TRBV4-2,CASSLESGGALYEQYF
.,13,TRBV19,CASSNGDPGSLHF
.,11,TRBV20-1,CSAGTGDTQYF
.,14,TRBV27,CASSGSGRTYGYTF
.,14,TRBV4-1,CASSQVDEAYEQYF
.,15,TRBV19,CASSGDTHYDSPLHF
TRBD1,19,TRBV5-5,CASSLELGTGPQFNYGYTF
.,12,TRBV7-2,CASSSNTGELFF
.,15,TRBV7-9,CASSLPGTHGNTIYF
.,11,TRBV27,CASSLTDTQYF